The clone carrying this TCR beta chain was observed a single time. Germline V gene sequence: CDR1 MNHNY, CDR2 SVGAGI (reference sequence). The CDR3 consists of 16 residues. V was pared by 6 bases and J by 2 bases, with 19 bases between. Sequenced by immunoSEQ multiplex PCR; TCRdb stores in-frame clones only, minus some. The table includes 84,000 or so clones, 65% to 85% detected once. This record comes from a study of ipilimumab plus nivolumab after autologous stem cell transplantation. The receptor was isolated from a male donor with diffuse large B-cell lymphoma. The sequences come from PBMCs, collected in a trial of ipilimumab plus nivolumab as post-transplant consolidation. The chain has TRBV6-6 and TRBJ1-1, with D maybe TRBD1 (5 bases). In DNA, the CDR3 is TGTGCCAGCAGCCGTACTGGAGGTGGGGGTAACACTGAAGCTTTCTTT. Its protein product is CASSRTGGGGNTEAFF.